Below, 29 T cell receptor beta chains from the same sample are listed, as sequenced in a study of CD8 T cells in ankylosing spondylitis. A single record per CDR3 protein comes from TCRdb applying MiXCR to the 5' RACE reads. The sample has 200,000 to 300,000 distinct CDR3 sequences, 24% seen once. The sample comprised blood, either unsorted or a sorted T cell fraction (not recorded which). The receptors were sampled from a male donor with ankylosing spondylitis or in good health (not recorded which).

The chain combines TRBV6-6 with TRBJ1-2; the match to TRBD1 covers 9 bases. The germline gives CDR1 MNHNY, CDR2 SVGAGI (reference sequence). CDR3 length equals 13 residues. V lost 6 bases and J lost 8; bases outside the gene matches: 7. Written as DNA, the CDR3 is TGTGCCAGCAGCCTTCTGGGACAGGGCGGCTACACCTTC. This sequence encodes CASSLLGQGGYTF.

The chain carries TRBV28 and TRBJ2-6, with TRBD1 as a possible D gene (8 bases). Germline lookup yields CDR1 MDHEN and CDR2 SYDVKM. CDR3 size: 18 residues. Trimming shortened V by 5 bases and J by 0 bases, and 17 bases separated the two germline ends. CDR3 nucleotides: TGTGCCAGCAGTAACTACAGGGGGGGTTACTCTGGGGCCAACGTCCTGACTTTC. Protein sequence: CASSNYRGGYSGANVLTF.

This clonotype has a single count. The CDR3 here is CASSLGTEYGYTF. As DNA, the CDR3 is TGTGCCAGCAGTTTAGGGACCGAGTATGGCTACACCTTC. The V call is TRBV12-3 or TRBV12-4, the J call TRBJ1-2; D is unresolved. With 1 base removed from V and 5 bases from J, the gap between germline ends came to 8 bases. The CDR3 sequence is 13 residues long.

This chain links TRBV5-1 with TRBJ2-7; 8 nucleotides line up with TRBD1. The CDR3 is 15 residues long. After removal of 0 bases from V and 5 bases from J, the junction contained 7 bases not matched to a gene. Germline CDR1 is SGHRS and CDR2 is YFSETQ. CDR3 residues: CASSLDRTGLHEQYF. The DNA of the CDR3 is TGCGCCAGCAGCTTGGACCGGACAGGGTTGCACGAGCAGTACTTC.

This clonotype was counted a few times. This chain connects TRBV29-1 to TRBJ2-1, with 7 bases fitting TRBD1. Trimming took 4 bases from V and 6 from J; bases not matched to a gene: 12. Germline V lookup: CDR1 SQVTM, CDR2 ANQGSEA. This CDR3 has 15 residues. The DNA for the CDR3 is TGCAGCGTTGTGGGAGTGACAGGGTACGGCAATGAGCAGTTCTTC. Its protein product is CSVVGVTGYGNEQFF.

This clonotype was picked up many times. The rearrangement links TRBV12-3 or TRBV12-4 to TRBJ1-3; D is undetermined. V was pared by 6 bases and J by 2 bases, with 5 bases between. The CDR3 is made up of 12 amino acids. The CDR3 is CASRDTGNTIYF. Written as DNA, the CDR3 is TGTGCCAGCAGGGATACTGGAAACACCATATATTTT.

The table lists this clonotype with many counts. CDR3 DNA sequence: TGCGCCAGCAGCCAAGACCCCCCCCGGACAGGGACGTTTTTTGGAAAACTGTTTTTT. Translation: CASSQDPPRTGTFFGKLFF. The gene calls are TRBV4-1 and TRBJ1-4, with TRBD1 matching 8 bases. With V trimmed by 0 bases and J by 10 bases, 19 bases remained unmatched. The germline V gene has CDR1 MGHRA and CDR2 YSYEKL. The CDR3 runs 19 residues.

The chain employs TRBV6-1 and TRBJ2-2; possible D gene TRBD1, 6 bases. CDR1 is MNHNS and CDR2 is SASEGT in the germline V gene. The CDR3 extends over 13 amino acids. Trimming took off 3 bases at V and 7 bases at J, with 9 bases between the two ends. The CDR3: CASSDLTGGELFF. The DNA for the CDR3 is TGTGCCAGCAGTGACCTGACAGGCGGGGAGCTGTTTTTT.

This clonotype has a count of ten or more. V is TRBV29-1 and J is TRBJ2-7; D is unresolved. Trimming left V 5 bases short and J 6 bases short, with 17 bases between. CDR1 is SQVTM and CDR2 is ANQGSEA in the germline V gene. The CDR3 sequence is 13 residues long. CDR3 residues: CSVPGRYKVEQYF. For the CDR3, the DNA is TGCAGCGTTCCCGGACGGTACAAAGTCGAGCAGTACTTC.

The chain joins TRBV20-1 to TRBJ2-1, with D tentatively TRBD1 or TRBD2 (5 bases each). Germline assignment: CDR1 DFQATT and CDR2 SNEGSKA (reference sequence). There are 16 residues in the CDR3. V shed 5 bases and J shed 2 bases, with 19 bases lying between them. The DNA for the CDR3 is TGCAGTGCTCCCTACACGGGGCAGGGACCCTACAATGAGCAGTTCTTC. Translation gives CSAPYTGQGPYNEQFF.

The chain is built from TRBV12-3 or TRBV12-4 and TRBJ1-6; no clear D. The CDR3 runs to 14 residues. V lost 8 bases and J 9 bases, leaving 17 bases between the germline ends. The CDR3 spells CASLAPLRPSPLHF. The CDR3, as DNA: TGTGCCAGCCTCGCGCCCCTTAGGCCTTCACCCCTCCACTTT.

The gene calls are TRBV24-1 and TRBJ2-7, with 8 bases fitting TRBD1. CDR1 and CDR2 (germline): KGHDR, SFDVKD. CDR3 length: 15 amino acids. V shed 3 bases, J shed 5 bases, and the junction held 8 bases outside the gene matches. CDR3 amino acids: CATSDRTGPGHEQYF. The DNA of the CDR3 is TGTGCCACCAGTGATCGGACAGGGCCCGGCCACGAGCAGTACTTC.

The chain joins TRBV19 to TRBJ1-5, with 7 bases matching TRBD1. Looked up from germline, CDR1 is LNHDA and CDR2 is SQIVND (reference sequence). The J segment lost 6 bases and the V segment lost 5 bases, leaving 10 bases of the junction unmatched. This CDR3 contains 15 residues. CDR3 in amino acids: CASSLRTGAIQPQHF. CDR3 DNA: TGTGCCAGTAGTCTTCGGACAGGCGCAATTCAGCCCCAGCATTTT.

This clonotype turned up a few times. The chain joins TRBV28 to TRBJ1-1, with no clear D. Germline-derived CDR1 and CDR2 are MDHEN and SYDVKM. V was cut by 6 bases and J by 9 bases, with 20 bases left in between. CDR3 length equals 14 residues. This chain's CDR3 is CASSLLSGLGKAFF. The CDR3 coding sequence is TGTGCCAGCAGCCTCCTGAGTGGGTTGGGGAAAGCTTTCTTT. Drawing the rest from reference TRBV28 and TRBJ1-1, the complete variable domain is DVKVTQSSRYLVKRTGEKVFLECVQDMDHENMFWYRQDPGLGLRLIYFSYDVKMKEKGDIPEGYSVSREKKERFSLILESASTNQTSMYLCASSLLSGLGKAFFGQGTRLTVV.

This chain uses TRBV12-3 or TRBV12-4 with TRBJ2-1; D might be TRBD2 (7 bases). The CDR3 consists of 15 residues. V dropped 6 bases and J dropped 3 bases, with 15 bases sitting between them. The CDR3 protein is CASSPIGGGYNEQFF. CDR3 DNA sequence: TGTGCCAGCAGCCCAATAGGGGGGGGCTACAATGAGCAGTTCTTC.

This chain joins TRBV10-1 and TRBJ1-1, with unresolved D. V gave up 6 bases and J gave up 3 bases, with 11 bases separating them. Per the germline V gene, CDR1 is WNHNN and CDR2 is SYGVQD (reference sequence). The CDR3 covers 13 residues. DNA for the CDR3: TGCGCCAGCAGAGAAGACCGATACACTGAAGCTTTCTTT. Amino acid sequence: CASREDRYTEAFF.

This clonotype was observed many times. The chain carries TRBV24-1 and TRBJ2-5; the D gene is possibly TRBD1 (5 bases). The V end was cut by 3 bases, the J end by 9 bases, with 22 bases between. Germline V lookup: CDR1 KGHDR, CDR2 SFDVKD. The CDR3 spans 16 residues. CDR3 sequence: CATSDPEDSPSASQYF. The DNA of the CDR3 is TGTGCCACCAGTGATCCGGAAGACAGCCCATCAGCGTCCCAGTACTTC.

The table lists this clonotype with many counts. The chain carries TRBV20-1 and TRBJ1-5; maybe TRBD1 (6 bases). The CDR3 is made up of 15 amino acids. V lost 2 bases to trimming and J lost 5 bases, with 16 bases between them. Germline assignment: CDR1 DFQATT and CDR2 SNEGSKA (reference sequence). CDR3 coding DNA: TGCAGTGCTAGAAAAAAACAGGGTTTAGATCAGCCCCAGCATTTT. It encodes CSARKKQGLDQPQHF.

This clonotype was seen a few times. The V and J genes are TRBV2 and TRBJ2-3; TRBD2 aligns across 13 bases. The CDR3 loop spans 14 amino acids. V lost 10 bases to trimming and J lost 3 bases; unmatched junction nucleotides: 4. Germline loops: CDR1 SNHLY, CDR2 FYNNEI. CDR3 DNA sequence: TGTGCCACAGGACTAGCGGGGGAGACAGATACGCAGTATTTT. Protein sequence: CATGLAGETDTQYF.

The chain joins TRBV20-1 to TRBJ1-1; TRBD1 matches at 9 bases. The V gene's germline CDR1 is DFQATT and CDR2 SNEGSKA (reference sequence). This CDR3 is built from 14 residues. Trimming took 0 bases from V and 6 from J; bases not matched to a gene: 5. In DNA, the CDR3 is TGCAGTGCTAGAGATCGGGACAGGGCCGCTGAAGCTTTCTTT. Amino acid sequence: CSARDRDRAAEAFF.

This clonotype was detected many times. The CDR3 nucleotides are TGTGCCACCAGTGATATAAATGAAAAACTGTTTTTT. It specifies CATSDINEKLFF. This chain links TRBV24-1 with TRBJ1-4, with no clear D. The CDR3 has 12 residues. The V end lost 3 bases, the J end lost 5 bases, and 3 bases lay between the germline ends. Germline loops: CDR1 KGHDR, CDR2 SFDVKD.

This chain connects TRBV7-9 to TRBJ1-5; D is unclear. CDR3 length: 13 residues. Trimming took 2 bases from V and 5 from J, leaving 7 bases between them. Per the germline V gene, CDR1 is SEHNR and CDR2 is FQNEAQ (reference sequence). CDR3 sequence reads: CASSLREDQPQHF. DNA of the CDR3: TGTGCCAGCAGCTTAAGGGAGGATCAGCCCCAGCATTTT.

This clonotype was seen more than once but under ten times. The chain combines TRBV20-1 with TRBJ2-5; TRBD2 agrees at 16 bases. The CDR3 runs 17 residues. Germline loops: CDR1 DFQATT, CDR2 SNEGSKA (reference sequence). The CDR3 spells CCARPGLAGGTQETQYF. The CDR3, as DNA: TGCTGCGCTAGACCGGGACTAGCGGGAGGGACCCAAGAGACCCAGTACTTC.

This clonotype turned up a few times. V and J are TRBV4-2 and TRBJ1-1; weak D call: TRBD1 (5 bases). Germline V gene data show CDR1 as LGHNA and CDR2 as YNFKEQ. The CDR3 sequence is 15 residues long. Trimming left V 0 bases short and J 5 bases short, with 13 bases between. The CDR3 loop reads CASSQDVGGRTEAFF. DNA for the CDR3: TGTGCCAGCAGCCAAGATGTTGGGGGTCGGACTGAAGCTTTCTTT.

This clonotype was counted at least ten times. The chain couples TRBV20-1 to TRBJ2-7, with D perhaps being TRBD1 or TRBD2 (5 bases each). V was clipped by 6 bases and J by 2 bases, with 20 bases between them. The CDR3 is 15 residues long. Germline CDR1 and CDR2: DFQATT and SNEGSKA (reference sequence). CDR3 sequence: CSANSPQLGAYEQYF. As DNA, the CDR3 is TGCAGTGCCAACTCGCCCCAACTGGGGGCCTACGAGCAGTACTTC.

This clonotype was counted at least ten times. CDR3 nucleotides: TGTGCCATCAATGACCAATCCTCGGGAAACACCATATATTTT. Protein product: CAINDQSSGNTIYF. The genes are TRBV10-3 and TRBJ1-3, with D unclear. Trimming removed 7 bases from V and 4 bases from J, with 14 bases in between. CDR3 length: 14 amino acids. CDR1 and CDR2 from the germline V gene are ENHRY and SYGVKD.

A few counts support this clonotype. The chain uses TRBV20-1 and TRBJ2-6; D may be TRBD1 (5 bases). The CDR3 sequence is 17 residues long. Trimming took 3 bases from V and 0 from J, leaving 15 bases between them. The V gene's germline CDR1 is DFQATT and CDR2 SNEGSKA (reference sequence). CDR3 DNA: TGCAGTGCTAGTCCAGGGTCCCGTAACTCTGGGGCCAACGTCCTGACTTTC. It yields the protein CSASPGSRNSGANVLTF.

This clonotype was counted ten times or more. This chain uses TRBV5-1 with TRBJ1-3; TRBD1 matches at 8 bases. Germline V CDR1 and CDR2: SGHRS, YFSETQ. The length of the CDR3 is 17 residues. With V trimmed by 0 bases and J by 0 bases, 5 bases remained unmatched. CDR3 DNA sequence: TGCGCCAGCAGCTTGGTGGGGGGACAGGACTCTGGAAACACCATATATTTT. Its protein product is CASSLVGGQDSGNTIYF.

This clonotype occurred a few times. The chain couples TRBV5-1 to TRBJ2-3; 14 positions agree with TRBD2. V lost 2 bases, J lost 4 bases, and 6 bases stayed unmatched. The germline V gene encodes CDR1 SGHRS and CDR2 YFSETQ. The CDR3 is 17 amino acids. The CDR3 DNA sequence: TGCGCCAGCAGCTTACTGACTAGCGGGGGGGCGGCAGATACGCAGTATTTT. It translates to CASSLLTSGGAADTQYF.